This record concerns one TCR beta chain sequence. Its target is unknown. The PCR employed 60 Vbeta primers together with 13 Jbeta primers. Assay used: immunoSEQ multiplex PCR; TCRdb lists only in-frame clones, some missing. The sample holds 180,000 or so clones; roughly 82% are singletons and the top ten take more than 1.5%. This specimen comes from a study of cytomegalovirus exposure and HLA in healthy donors. Across the whole study: There were 100 million to 120 million unique TCR beta sequences, drawn from about 200 million T cells, in an earlier analysis. Overall study results and limits: Among CMV-associated TCR beta chains, most appeared HLA-restricted in a later analysis. In vitro assays verified that three CMV-associated chains recognized CMV antigens specifically. A later analysis linked a missense variant in DCLRE1C to the trimming of TCR beta V and J genes.

Sequencing was done on a sample of PBMCs. This receptor was taken from a man aged 40-50 years in good health and CMV-seronegative.

The CDR3 loop is CASSQARNTGELFF. Written as DNA, the CDR3 is TGCGCCAGCAGCCAAGCCCGGAACACCGGGGAGCTGTTTTTT. V gene TRBV4-3 combines with J gene TRBJ2-2, with D unresolved. V gave up 1 base and J gave up 1 base, with 4 bases separating them. This CDR3 region has 14 residues. Germline CDR1 and CDR2: LGHNA and YSLEER.